What follows describes a single TCR beta chain. Its antigen is not identified. The CDR3 has 21 residues. Generated by immunoSEQ multiplex PCR, the TCRdb table keeps only in-frame clones and is missing some. The table shows some 130,000 clones, with roughly 91% occurring only once. This entry belongs to a study of T cell responses to AZD1222 COVID-19 vaccine. Study-wide results and limits: Rises in breadth and depth of Spike-specific TCRs came after two AZD1222 doses. Scientists sampled the repertoires only once the peak T cell response had passed. Possibly, clonal diversity was underestimated; donors were largely white British and included more females.

The V and J genes are TRBV21-1 and TRBJ2-6; the D call TRBD2 from the table was never checked on the DNA. TRBV21-1 is designated a pseudogene. The source was peripheral blood, collected 28 days after the second AZD1222 dose. The sequence was obtained from an adult who received the AZD1222 COVID-19 vaccine. The CDR3 DNA sequence: TGTGCCAGCAGCAAAAAGTACAAGGGACTAGCGGGCCTCTCTGGGGCCAACGTCCTGACTTTC. Translated, it gives CASSKKYKGLAGLSGANVLTF.